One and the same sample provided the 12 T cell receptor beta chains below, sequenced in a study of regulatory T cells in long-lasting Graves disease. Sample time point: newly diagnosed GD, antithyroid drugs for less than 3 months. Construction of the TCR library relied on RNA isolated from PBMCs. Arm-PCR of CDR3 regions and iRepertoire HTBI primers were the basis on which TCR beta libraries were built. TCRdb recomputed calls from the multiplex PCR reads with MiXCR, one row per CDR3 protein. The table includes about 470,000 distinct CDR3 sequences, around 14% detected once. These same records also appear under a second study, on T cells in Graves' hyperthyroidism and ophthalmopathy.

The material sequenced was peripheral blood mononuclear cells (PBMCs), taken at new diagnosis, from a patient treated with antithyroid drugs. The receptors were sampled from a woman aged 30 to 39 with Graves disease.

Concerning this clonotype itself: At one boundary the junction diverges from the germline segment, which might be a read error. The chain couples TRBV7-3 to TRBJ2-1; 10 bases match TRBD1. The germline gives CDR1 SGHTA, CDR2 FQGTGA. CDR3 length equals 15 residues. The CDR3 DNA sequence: TGTGCCAGCAGCTTAGGGACAGGGGACTACGATGAGCAGTTCTTC. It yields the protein CASSLGTGDYDEQFF.

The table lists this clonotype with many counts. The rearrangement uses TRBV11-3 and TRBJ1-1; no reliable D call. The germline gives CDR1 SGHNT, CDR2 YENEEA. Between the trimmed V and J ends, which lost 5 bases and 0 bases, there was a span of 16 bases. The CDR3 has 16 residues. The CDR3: CASSPFNWAMNTEAFF. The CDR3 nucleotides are TGTGCCAGCAGCCCATTTAATTGGGCCATGAACACTGAAGCTTTCTTT.

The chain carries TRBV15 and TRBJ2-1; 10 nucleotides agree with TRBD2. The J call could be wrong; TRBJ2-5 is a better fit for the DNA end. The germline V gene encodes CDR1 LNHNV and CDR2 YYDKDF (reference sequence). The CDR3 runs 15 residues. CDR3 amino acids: CATSGIAGGAETQYF. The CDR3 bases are TGTGCCACCAGCGGAATAGCGGGAGGTGCGGAGACCCAGTACTTC.

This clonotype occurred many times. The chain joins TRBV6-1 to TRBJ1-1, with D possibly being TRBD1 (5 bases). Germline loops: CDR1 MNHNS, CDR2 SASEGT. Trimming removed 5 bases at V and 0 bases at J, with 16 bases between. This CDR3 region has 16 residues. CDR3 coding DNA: TGTGCCAGCAGTCAACCTACGACAGTCATGAACACTGAAGCTTTCTTT. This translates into CASSQPTTVMNTEAFF.

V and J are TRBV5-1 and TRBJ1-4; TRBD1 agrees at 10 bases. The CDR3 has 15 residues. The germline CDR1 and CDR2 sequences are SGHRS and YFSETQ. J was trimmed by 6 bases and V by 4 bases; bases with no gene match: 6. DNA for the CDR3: TGCGCCAGCAGCGAACCCGGGACAGGGGATGAAAAACTGTTTTTT. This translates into CASSEPGTGDEKLFF.

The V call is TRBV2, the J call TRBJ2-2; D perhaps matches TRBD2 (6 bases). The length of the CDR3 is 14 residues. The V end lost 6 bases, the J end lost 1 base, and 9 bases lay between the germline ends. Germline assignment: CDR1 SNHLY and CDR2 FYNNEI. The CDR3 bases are TGTGCCAGCAGCCCTAGCGAGAACACCGGGGAGCTGTTTTTT. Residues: CASSPSENTGELFF. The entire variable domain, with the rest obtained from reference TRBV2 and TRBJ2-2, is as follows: EPEVTQTPSHQVTQMGQEVILRCVPISNHLYFYWYRQILGQKVEFLVSFYNNEISEKSEIFDDQFSVERPDGSNFTLKIRSTKLEDSAMYFCASSPSENTGELFFGEGSRLTVL.

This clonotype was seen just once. CDR3 bases: TGTGCCAGCAGCGTAGCCAGGACTAGCGGGAGTTCCGGGGAGCTGTTTTTT. This gives the protein CASSVARTSGSSGELFF. The rearrangement links TRBV9 to TRBJ2-2; 13 bases fit TRBD2. J lost 6 bases, V lost 0 bases, and 5 bases had no gene match. CDR3 size: 17 residues. CDR1 SGDLS and CDR2 YYNGEE come from the germline V gene.

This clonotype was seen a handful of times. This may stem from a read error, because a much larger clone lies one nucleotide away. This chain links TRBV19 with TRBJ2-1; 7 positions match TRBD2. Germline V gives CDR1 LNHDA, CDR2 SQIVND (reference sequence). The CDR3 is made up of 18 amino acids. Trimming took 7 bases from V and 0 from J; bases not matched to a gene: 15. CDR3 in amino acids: CASTLAPRAGSSYNEQFF. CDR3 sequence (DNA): TGTGCCAGTACCCTCGCCCCGCGAGCGGGGAGCTCCTACAATGAGCAGTTCTTC.

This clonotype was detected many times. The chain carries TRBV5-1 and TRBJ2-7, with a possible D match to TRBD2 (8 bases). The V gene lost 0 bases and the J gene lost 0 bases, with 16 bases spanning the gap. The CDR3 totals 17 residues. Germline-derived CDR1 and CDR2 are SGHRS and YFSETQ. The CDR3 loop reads CASSLGIAGQSSYEQYF. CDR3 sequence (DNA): TGCGCCAGCAGCTTGGGGATAGCGGGACAGAGCTCCTACGAGCAGTACTTC.

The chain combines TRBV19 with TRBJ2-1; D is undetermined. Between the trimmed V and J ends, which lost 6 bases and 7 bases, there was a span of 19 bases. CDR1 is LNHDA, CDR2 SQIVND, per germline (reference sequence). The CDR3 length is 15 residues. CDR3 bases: TGTGCCAGTAGAGGCTTTCGAACCTCCGGAAATGAGCAGTTCTTC. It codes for CASRGFRTSGNEQFF. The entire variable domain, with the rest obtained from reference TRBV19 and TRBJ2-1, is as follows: DGGITQSPKYLFRKEGQNVTLSCEQNLNHDAMYWYRQDPGQGLRLIYYSQIVNDFQKGDIAEGYSVSREKKESFPLTVTSAQKNPTAFYLCASRGFRTSGNEQFFGPGTRLTVL.

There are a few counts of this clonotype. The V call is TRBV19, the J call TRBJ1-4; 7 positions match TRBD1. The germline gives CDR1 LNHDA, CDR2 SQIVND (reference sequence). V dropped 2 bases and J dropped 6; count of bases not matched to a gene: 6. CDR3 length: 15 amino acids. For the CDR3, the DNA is TGTGCCAGTAGTATACCCGGGACAGCAGATGAAAAACTGTTTTTT. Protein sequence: CASSIPGTADEKLFF.

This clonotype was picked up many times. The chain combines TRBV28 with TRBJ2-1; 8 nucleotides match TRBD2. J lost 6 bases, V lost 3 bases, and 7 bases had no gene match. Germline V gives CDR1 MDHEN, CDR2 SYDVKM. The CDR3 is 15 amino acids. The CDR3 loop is CASSFQLAGRNEQFF. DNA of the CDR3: TGTGCCAGCAGTTTCCAGCTAGCGGGCCGCAATGAGCAGTTCTTC.